Shown below are 15 T cell receptor beta chains from a single sample sequenced in a study of tumor-infiltrating lymphocytes in primary liver carcinoma (dated by TCRdb to the late 2010s). Total RNA and DNA were co-extracted without cell sorting from around 20-30 mg of bulk tissue using the AllPrep DNA/RNA mini kit. The instrument given in TCRdb is Illumina HiSeq 2500. Using a constant-region primer and ProtoScript II reverse transcriptase, TCRbeta-specific cDNA was reverse-transcribed from around 500 ng total RNA. Construction of the TCRbeta libraries relied on three nested rounds of multiplex PCR, following a slightly modified ARM-PCR procedure. The first two PCR rounds used multiplex TRBV1-TRBV30 forward primers with a Cbeta reverse primer, each for about 11 cycles. The public sequencing data were trimmed at Q25 with fastp and processed into clonotypes with MiXCR by TCRdb, which kept only in-frame beta chains. Each entry merges the rows of one CDR3 protein and shows their most common DNA and genes. This sample holds under 130,000 distinct CDR3 sequences; 80% to 85% were observed only once. Approximately 20% of the sample rests with the top ten.

The material sequenced was liver tumor tissue from sampling region 3. Taken with the paper, the label for cell subset or site translates to: tumor region T3, left-lateral pole. These receptors all stem from a middle-aged man with primary liver carcinoma and hepatitis B virus infection.

Points on this clonotype: A much bigger clone sits one base away, suggesting this may be a read error. V usage is TRBV7-9 and J usage is TRBJ1-1; D is ambiguous. CDR3 length: 12 residues. Germline assignment: CDR1 SEHNR and CDR2 FQNEAQ (reference sequence). The CDR3 loop is CAGSPDSTEAFF. CDR3 nucleotides: TGTGCCGGCAGCCCCGATTCCACTGAAGCTTTCTTT.

On this clonotype itself: A read error may produce the germline difference seen at one junction end. For the CDR3, the DNA is TGTGGCATCAGTGACCGGGAGAAGGGGATGGAGACCCAGTATTTC. Protein sequence: CGISDREKGMETQYF. The chain has TRBV10-3 and TRBJ2-5; possibly TRBD2 for D (6 bases). The germline gives CDR1 ENHRY, CDR2 SYGVKD. The CDR3 length is 15 residues.

As for this clonotype: One end of the junction varies from germline; a read error may be responsible. The chain has TRBV7-9 and TRBJ1-2; tentative D call: TRBD1 (5 bases). The CDR3 has 14 amino acids. Germline V gene data show CDR1 as SEHNR and CDR2 as FQNEAQ (reference sequence). The CDR3 DNA is TGTGCCAACAGCCTAGTGGGGGGAACCTATGGCTACACCTTC. Translating gives CANSLVGGTYGYTF. The variable domain in full, completed from reference TRBV7-9 and TRBJ1-2, reads DTGVSQNPRHKITKRGQNVTFRCDPISEHNRLYWYRQTLGQGPEFLTYFQNEAQLEKSRLLSDRFSAERPKGSFSTLEIQRTEQGDSAMYLCANSLVGGTYGYTFGSGTRLTVV.

On this clonotype: The germline gene is not matched at one end of the junction; a read error may be the cause. The gene calls are TRBV29-1 and TRBJ2-7; D perhaps matches TRBD1 (5 bases). This CDR3 contains 16 residues. Germline assignment: CDR1 SQVTM and CDR2 ANQGSEA. The CDR3 reads CRAITSGAGTSYEQYF. The CDR3 nucleotides are TGCAGGGCCATAACATCTGGGGCCGGCACTTCCTACGAGCAGTATTTC.

As regards this clonotype: A junction boundary mismatches the germline segment, possibly from a read error. The chain uses TRBV14 and TRBJ1-1; perhaps TRBD1 as D (5 bases). Germline V gene lookup returns CDR1 SGHDN and CDR2 FVKESK. This CDR3 spans 14 amino acids. CDR3 region: CARSQDQGPYPVFF. In nucleotides, the CDR3 is TGTGCCAGAAGCCAAGATCAGGGCCCTTACCCAGTTTTCTTT.

About this clonotype itself: One end of the junction is discordant with germline, which a read error may explain. The J gene is TRBJ2-5, the V gene TRBV29-1; D not certain. Germline loops: CDR1 SQVTM, CDR2 ANQGSEA. This CDR3 region has 13 residues. The chain's CDR3 is CSVEIPQQEAQYF. The CDR3 bases are TGCAGCGTTGAAATCCCCCAACAAGAGGCCCAGTACTTC.

For this clonotype: This could be a read error, since a much larger clone is one nucleotide away. The rearrangement links TRBV5-1 to TRBJ2-3; D call uncertain. Germline V gene sequence: CDR1 SGHRS, CDR2 YFSETQ. The CDR3 loop spans 13 amino acids. The CDR3 region has the DNA TGCGCCATCAGCCCGACGAGAACAGATACGCAGTATTTT. Translating gives CAISPTRTDTQYF.

The chain recombines TRBV6-6 with TRBJ1-6; D possibly corresponds to TRBD1 (6 bases). Germline V gene data show CDR1 as MNHNY and CDR2 as SVGAGI (reference sequence). The CDR3 has 15 residues. The V end was cut by 5 bases, the J end by 14 bases, with 22 bases between. The CDR3 nucleotides are TGTGCCAGCAGTCTCGGGACATGGCGCAGTGCATCCCTCCACTTT. This encodes CASSLGTWRSASLHF.

As to this clonotype: A much more abundant neighbour one base away suggests this may be a read error. V gene TRBV5-1 combines with J gene TRBJ2-1; D gene unclear. The germline V and J ends were trimmed by 4 bases and 5 bases, with 7 bases remaining between them. Germline assignment: CDR1 SGHRS and CDR2 YFSETQ. The CDR3 extends over 12 amino acids. DNA for the CDR3: TGCGCCAGCAGCCCCGAAGACAATGAGCAGTTCTTC. It specifies CASSPEDNEQFF. Full variable domain (missing parts from reference TRBV5-1 and TRBJ2-1): KAGVTQTPRYLIKTRGQQVTLSCSPISGHRSVSWYQQTPGQGLQFLFEYFSETQRNKGNFPGRFSGRQFSNSRSEMNVSTLELGDSALYLCASSPEDNEQFFGPGTRLTVL.

The rearrangement joins TRBV6-1 to TRBJ2-6; D is possibly TRBD1 (6 bases). Trimming took off 4 bases at V and 16 bases at J, with 32 bases between the two ends. Germline CDR1 reads MNHNS; CDR2 reads SASEGT. This CDR3 region has 18 residues. The CDR3 DNA sequence: TGTGCCAGCAGTGGATACAGGGATCCTACCTCTGGGTCCAGCGTTCTGACTTTC. Amino acids: CASSGYRDPTSGSSVLTF.

This clonotype is a singleton in its sample. A junction end diverges from the germline sequence, so it may reflect a read error. CDR3 coding DNA: TGTGCCAGCAGCTTAGATCCGGACTCCTACAATGAGCAGTCCTTC. Protein: CASSLDPDSYNEQSF. The chain carries TRBV13 and TRBJ2-1, with TRBD2 as a possible D gene (5 bases). The CDR3 runs to 15 residues. Per germline, CDR1 PRHDT and CDR2 FYEKMQ (reference sequence). The full variable domain, in which reference TRBV13 and TRBJ2-1 provide the parts outside the CDR3, is AAGVIQSPRHLIKEKRETATLKCYPIPRHDTVYWYQQGPGQDPQFLISFYEKMQSDKGSIPDRFSAQQFSDYHSELNMSSLELGDSALYFCASSLDPDSYNEQSFGPGTRLTVL.

J is TRBJ2-1 and V is TRBV6-1; TRBD1 might be the D (6 bases). Germline CDR1 is MNHNS and CDR2 is SASEGT. The V gene lost 3 bases and the J gene lost 6 bases, with 15 bases spanning the gap. The CDR3 extends over 15 amino acids. This CDR3 reads CASSEGAAESNEQFF. In DNA form, the CDR3 reads TGTGCCAGCAGTGAGGGGGCAGCGGAATCCAATGAGCAGTTCTTC.

The V and J genes are TRBV10-3 and TRBJ2-1; D may be TRBD2 (5 bases). Trimming removed 4 bases from V and 16 bases from J, with 26 bases in between. CDR1 and CDR2 from the germline V gene are ENHRY and SYGVKD. This CDR3 contains 15 residues. CDR3 sequence reads: CAISVGEPIQWERFF. CDR3 in DNA: TGTGCCATCAGTGTTGGGGAGCCCATCCAATGGGAGCGATTCTTC.

This clonotype was counted many times. This chain uses TRBV5-1 with TRBJ2-3; TRBD2 might be the D (5 bases). The CDR3 contains 13 residues. Germline CDR1 is SGHRS and CDR2 is YFSETQ. Trimming left V 10 bases short and J 1 base short, with 13 bases between. In DNA, the CDR3 is TGCGCCTCAAGGATCGGGGGCACAGATACGCAGTATTTT. Its translation is CASRIGGTDTQYF.

In regard to this clonotype: A junction boundary mismatches the germline segment, possibly from a read error. The chain carries TRBV30 and TRBJ2-7; D is ambiguous. The CDR3 length is 13 residues. Germline CDR1 GTSNPN, CDR2 SVGIG (reference sequence). The CDR3 region is CVWRVTTTYEQYF. As DNA, the CDR3 is TGTGTCTGGAGAGTAACTACCACCTACGAGCAGTACTTC.